This section outlines one T cell receptor (beta chain) sequence together with its context. This sample was taken from a study of molecular identifiers for immune sequencing clone quantification. V lost 5 bases to trimming and J lost 5 bases, with 15 bases between them. Germline V CDR1 and CDR2: SGHTA, FQGTGA. The CDR3 runs 14 residues. Libraries of bulk TCR were made by previously described methods (with listed TCR primers). TCRdb independently ran MiXCR on the PCR reads; one entry per CDR3 protein. The data contain 45,000 to 60,000 distinct CDR3 sequences, about a third of them singletons. The chain employs TRBV7-3 and TRBJ1-1, with D unresolved. The sequenced material came from naive CD8+ T cells from blood, with Jurkat cell RNA spiked in. The subset is: FACS-sorted CD8+CD4-CCR7+CD45RA+ naive T cells. The sequence was collected from a human donor in good health. Some libraries in this study had Jurkat cell RNA spiked in. CDR3 sequence reads: CASSPGQAGTEAFF. The CDR3 nucleotides read TGTGCCAGCAGCCCTGGGCAGGCCGGGACTGAAGCTTTCTTT.